The 21 T cell receptor beta chains below were found in one sample sequenced in a study of blood T cells in healthy people across ages. A second about 6 to 12 cycle PCR used barcoded and J-beta primers. TCRdb processed the 5' RACE reads anew with MiXCR; each CDR3 protein has one entry. The sample has over a million distinct CDR3 sequences, under 30% seen once. These same data were also listed under a study on T cells of mothers and their children.

Sequenced material: blood. The receptors come from a girl between 2 and 10 years old in good health.

This CDR3 is CASTRAGNQPQHF. The CDR3 nucleotides read TGTGCCAGCACTAGGGCAGGAAATCAGCCCCAGCATTTT. V is TRBV6-6 and J is TRBJ1-5, with D unclear. The germline CDR1 and CDR2 sequences are MNHNY and SVGAGI (reference sequence). V lost 7 bases and J lost 4, with 11 bases in between. This CDR3 has 13 residues.

This clonotype showed up just a few times. This sequence joins TRBV2 and TRBJ2-5; 10 bases are shared with TRBD1. The closer fit of TRBJ2-7 to the DNA end suggests the J call may be wrong. Germline V gene sequence: CDR1 SNHLY, CDR2 FYNNEI. This CDR3 region has 13 residues. The CDR3 nucleotides read TGTGCCAGCGGAGGACAGGGGGTCTACGAGCAGTACTTC. This encodes CASGGQGVYEQYF.

This rearrangement joins TRBV2 to TRBJ2-1; no definite D call. CDR1 and CDR2 (germline): SNHLY, FYNNEI. The V gene lost 8 bases and the J gene lost 7 bases, with 6 bases spanning the gap. The CDR3 is made up of 10 amino acids. CDR3 in amino acids: CASEKNEQFF. The CDR3 region has the DNA TGTGCCAGCGAAAAAAATGAGCAGTTCTTC.

In its sample, this clonotype was seen a few times. The chain links TRBV29-1 to TRBJ2-5; 7 bases align to TRBD1. The J call could be wrong; TRBJ2-1 is a better fit for the DNA end. Germline V CDR1 and CDR2: SQVTM, ANQGSEA. This CDR3 comprises 13 residues. The CDR3 sequence is CSVETSRGTEQFF. In nucleotides, the CDR3 is TGCAGCGTTGAAACCAGCAGGGGGACTGAGCAGTTCTTC.

This clonotype was counted many times. The chain joins TRBV6-5 to TRBJ2-7; D gene uncertain. This CDR3 is 16 amino acids long. CDR1 and CDR2 from the germline V gene are MNHEY and SVGAGI. V was cut by 6 bases and J by 4 bases, with 22 bases left in between. The CDR3 here is CASSPTGGEHGYEQYF. The CDR3, as DNA: TGTGCCAGCAGCCCAACCGGTGGAGAACACGGGTACGAGCAGTACTTC.

The rearrangement joins TRBV5-1 to TRBJ1-2; D unresolved. Per the germline V gene, CDR1 is SGHRS and CDR2 is YFSETQ. The CDR3 is 14 amino acids. Trimming removed 4 bases from V and 4 bases from J, with 14 bases in between. The CDR3 nucleotides read TGCGCCAGCAGCCTAGGCCAAAGAGCCTATGGCTACACCTTC. It encodes CASSLGQRAYGYTF.

This clonotype was seen a few times. This chain uses TRBV12-3 or TRBV12-4 with TRBJ1-2; D perhaps matches TRBD1 (6 bases). The CDR3 covers 14 residues. V was trimmed by 5 bases and J by 0 bases, leaving 10 bases between them. The CDR3 loop is CASSPGQTNYGYTF. DNA for the CDR3: TGTGCCAGCAGTCCTGGACAGACTAACTATGGCTACACCTTC.

With respect to this clonotype: This may arise from a read error, as a much more abundant clone is one base away. This chain joins TRBV28 and TRBJ2-5, with D unclear. Trimming removed 6 bases from V and 5 bases from J, with 4 bases in between. CDR1 is MDHEN and CDR2 is SYDVKM in the germline V gene. CDR3 length equals 10 residues. CDR3 amino acids: CASRYETQYF. For the CDR3, the DNA is TGTGCCAGCAGATACGAGACCCAGTACTTC.

V and J are TRBV4-1 and TRBJ1-4; D might be TRBD1 (5 bases). Germline V gene lookup returns CDR1 MGHRA and CDR2 YSYEKL. This CDR3 region has 16 residues. The germline V and J ends were trimmed by 0 bases and 7 bases, with 15 bases remaining between them. The CDR3 region is CASSQDEGSRGEKLFF. CDR3 DNA sequence: TGCGCCAGCAGCCAAGATGAGGGGAGTCGAGGTGAAAAACTGTTTTTT.

There are a few counts of this clonotype. At one end, the junction sequence differs from germline, possibly due to a read error. V usage is TRBV27 and J usage is TRBJ1-1; D is possibly TRBD1 (5 bases). The CDR3 loop spans 14 amino acids. Per germline, CDR1 MNHEY and CDR2 SMNVEV (reference sequence). In DNA form, the CDR3 reads TGTGCCAGCAGTTGGGGACGGTTGAACACTGAAGCTCTCTTT. The encoded protein is CASSWGRLNTEALF.

A few counts support this clonotype. This sequence joins TRBV28 and TRBJ2-7; TRBD1 is a possible D gene (6 bases). CDR3 length equals 14 residues. With 5 bases removed from V and 3 bases from J, the gap between germline ends came to 14 bases. Germline CDR1 MDHEN, CDR2 SYDVKM. The CDR3: CASSPTGTHYEQYF. DNA for the CDR3: TGTGCCAGCAGTCCCACCGGGACACACTACGAGCAGTACTTC.

This sequence joins TRBV9 and TRBJ2-7; 7 nucleotides align to TRBD1. This CDR3 has 16 amino acids. Germline CDR1 and CDR2: SGDLS and YYNGEE. V gave up 0 bases and J gave up 0 bases; unmatched junction bases: 6. In DNA, the CDR3 is TGTGCCAGCAGCGTAGCAACAGGGGTCAGCTCCTACGAGCAGTACTTC. Translated: CASSVATGVSSYEQYF.

In its sample, this clonotype was seen a few times. This sequence joins TRBV9 and TRBJ2-7; TRBD2 aligns across 7 bases. In germline, CDR1 is SGDLS, CDR2 YYNGEE. This CDR3 region has 15 residues. The J segment lost 2 bases and the V segment lost 0 bases, leaving 5 bases of the junction unmatched. CDR3 in DNA: TGTGCCAGCAGCGTAGCTTCAGGACTAGCCTACGAGCAGTACTTC. Translated, it gives CASSVASGLAYEQYF.

This chain joins TRBV10-3 and TRBJ2-3, with 8 bases matching TRBD1. CDR3 size: 16 residues. From germline, CDR1 is ENHRY and CDR2 SYGVKD. V lost 6 bases and J lost 2; bases outside the gene matches: 10. CDR3 nucleotide sequence: TGTGCCATCAGCCATACGACAGGGGACTCCACAGATACGCAGTATTTT. This encodes CAISHTTGDSTDTQYF.

This chain joins TRBV4-1 and TRBJ2-5; 11 nucleotides match TRBD2. Germline CDR1 MGHRA, CDR2 YSYEKL. Trimming at V came to 4 bases and at J to 9 bases, leaving 4 bases not matched to a gene. The CDR3 contains 13 residues. In nucleotides, the CDR3 is TGCGCCAGCAGCCGGTTAGCGGGAGGGGCCCAGTACTTC. Its protein product is CASSRLAGGAQYF.

V and J are TRBV12-3 or TRBV12-4 and TRBJ1-4; D unresolved. The CDR3 runs 13 residues. The V and J ends lost 6 bases and 8 bases respectively, with 13 bases between them. For the CDR3, the DNA is TGTGCCAGCAGGGTAGACGGTCAAGAAAAACTGTTTTTT. Its translation: CASRVDGQEKLFF.

This clonotype showed up just a few times. This sequence joins TRBV20-1 and TRBJ1-1; no clear D. The CDR3 has 11 residues. The germline V and J ends were trimmed by 2 bases and 6 bases, with 7 bases remaining between them. Germline V CDR1 and CDR2: DFQATT, SNEGSKA (reference sequence). The CDR3 reads CSARPGAEAFF. The CDR3 bases are TGCAGTGCTAGACCGGGAGCTGAAGCTTTCTTT.

CDR3 nucleotide sequence: TGTGCCAGCAGCCCTGAGTACAACACTGAAGCTTTCTTT. Protein product: CASSPEYNTEAFF. The rearrangement links TRBV5-6 to TRBJ1-1; D is undetermined. Trimming removed 4 bases at V and 2 bases at J, with 9 bases between. CDR1 is SGHDT and CDR2 is YYEEEE in the germline V gene. The CDR3 has 13 amino acids. Supplemented by reference TRBV5-6 and TRBJ1-1, the full variable domain reads DAGVTQSPTHLIKTRGQQVTLRCSPKSGHDTVSWYQQALGQGPQFIFQYYEEEERQRGNFPDRFSGHQFPNYSSELNVNALLLGDSALYLCASSPEYNTEAFFGQGTRLTVV.

V is TRBV19 and J is TRBJ1-5; no clear D gene. V was pared by 3 bases and J by 6 bases, with 6 bases between. The CDR3 runs to 12 residues. Germline V CDR1 and CDR2: LNHDA, SQIVND (reference sequence). The CDR3 DNA reads TGTGCCAGTAGTATCCCTGGTCAGCCCCAGCATTTT. It encodes CASSIPGQPQHF. The full variable domain, with the rest looked up from reference TRBV19 and TRBJ1-5, is DGGITQSPKYLFRKEGQNVTLSCEQNLNHDAMYWYRQDPGQGLRLIYYSQIVNDFQKGDIAEGYSVSREKKESFPLTVTSAQKNPTAFYLCASSIPGQPQHFGDGTRLSIL.

Ten or more counts support this clonotype. The V call is TRBV29-1, the J call TRBJ2-4; 7 bases align to TRBD1. Germline CDR1 SQVTM, CDR2 ANQGSEA. This CDR3 comprises 14 residues. V gave up 7 bases and J gave up 3 bases; unmatched junction bases: 9. The CDR3 coding sequence is TGCAGCGCCGTGACAGGGTATGGCAAAAACATTCAGTACTTC. This encodes CSAVTGYGKNIQYF. Full variable domain (outside the CDR3, taken from reference TRBV29-1 and TRBJ2-4): SAVISQKPSRDICQRGTSLTIQCQVDSQVTMMFWYRQQPGQSLTLIATANQGSEATYESGFVIDKFPISRPNLTFSTLTVSNMSPEDSSIYLCSAVTGYGKNIQYFGAGTRLSVL.

This clonotype turned up a few times. V gene TRBV12-3 or TRBV12-4 combines with J gene TRBJ1-2; D uncertain. The CDR3 sequence is 12 residues long. V gave up 3 bases and J gave up 4 bases, with 6 bases separating them. The CDR3, as DNA: TGTGCCAGCAGTTTTTTCGTCTATGGCTACACCTTC. This codes for CASSFFVYGYTF.